Listed below are T cell receptor beta chains from one sample, sequenced in a study of blood T cell repertoires in COVID-19. The protocol was immunoSEQ multiplex PCR, while the TCRdb copy is restricted to in-frame clones and leaves out a portion. The sample holds approximately 140,000 clones; more than 65% are singletons and the top ten take around 13%. Sequenced sample: peripheral blood. Receptors originate from a man aged 80 or over with acute or convalescent COVID-19. Both conserved end residues are part of each CDR3. Fields, in order: V gene, D gene, clone size, J gene, CDR3 DNA, CDR3 protein. The D gene is left open where the match is weak. Expanded clones get a size class; other rows say once, few or many, or leave the size out.

TRBV6-5	-	few	TRBJ1-3	TGTGCCAGCAGTACGAGGAATTCTGGAAACACCATATATTTT	CASSTRNSGNTIYF
TRBV19	TRBD1	few	TRBJ1-2	TGTGCCAGTAGTACCGGGACAGGGATCAACTATGGCTACACCTTC	CASSTGTGINYGYTF
TRBV15	-	few	TRBJ1-1	TGTGCCACCAGCAGGATTACAGGGATTGGGACTGAAGCTTTCTTT	CATSRITGIGTEAFF
TRBV5-1	-	-	TRBJ1-4	TGCGCCAGCAGCCCGGGCTGGGGGGGCGATGAAAAACTGTTTTTT	CASSPGWGGDEKLFF
TRBV6-1	TRBD1	-	TRBJ1-1	TGTGCCAGCAGTGAAAGGACAGGTTGGGGCACTGAAGCTTTCTTT	CASSERTGWGTEAFF
TRBV24-1	TRBD2	-	TRBJ2-5	TGTGCCACCAGTGATTCGGGTCTAGCGGAAGAGACCCAGTACTTC	CATSDSGLAEETQYF
TRBV4-1	-	-	TRBJ2-1	TGCGCCAGCAGCCCGGTGACAGCCCTCACTTACAATGAGCAGTTCTTC	CASSPVTALTYNEQFF
TRBV5-1	-	-	TRBJ2-5	TGCGCCAGCAGCTTGGGCTTGGACAGCCGAGAGACCCAGTACTTC	CASSLGLDSRETQYF
TRBV7-9	-	-	TRBJ2-2	TGTGCCAGCAGCTTACAGGGAACCGGGGAGCTGTTTTTT	CASSLQGTGELFF
TRBV11-3	-	-	TRBJ2-7	TGTGCCAGCAGCTTAGCTGCGACAGTTACCTACGAGCAGTACTTC	CASSLAATVTYEQYF
TRBV7-2	-	-	TRBJ2-7	TGTGCCAGCAGCTTAGACGCCCCGGGACACCAACGGCCTTACGAGCAGTACTTC	CASSLDAPGHQRPYEQYF
TRBV9	-	-	TRBJ2-7	TGTGCCAGCAGCGGGGACACGGGCGAGCAGTACTTC	CASSGDTGEQYF
TRBV29-1	TRBD1	-	TRBJ1-2	TGCAGCGTTGAAAGGGACAGCTATGGCTACACCTTC	CSVERDSYGYTF
TRBV11-2	-	-	TRBJ2-3	TGTGCCAGCAGCTTAGTCCGCGGCCCAGATACGCAGTATTTT	CASSLVRGPDTQYF
TRBV6-5	TRBD1	many	TRBJ1-1	TGTGCCAGCAGTTGGGGGAAACAGGGGAGGACTGAAGCTTTCTTT	CASSWGKQGRTEAFF
TRBV18	-	-	TRBJ1-1	TGTGCCAGCTCACAAACCACCAAGGGGTCGAGGAGCATGAACACTGAAGCTTTCTTT	CASSQTTKGSRSMNTEAFF
TRBV11-1	-	-	TRBJ2-5	TGTGCCAGCAGCTTAGTTAGCCAAGAGACCCAGTACTTC	CASSLVSQETQYF
TRBV19	-	-	TRBJ1-4	TGTGCCAGTAGTAGCGACAGGAGAAATGAAAAACTGTTTTTT	CASSSDRRNEKLFF
TRBV7-9	TRBD1	few	TRBJ2-7	TGTGCCAGCAGCTACGACAGGGTTACCGACGAGCAGTACTTC	CASSYDRVTDEQYF
TRBV7-9	-	-	TRBJ1-3	TGTGCAGGACATCGGGACATCTCTGGAAACACCATATATTTT	CAGHRDISGNTIYF
TRBV12-3/TRBV12-4	-	-	TRBJ2-7	TGTGCCAGCAGCTTCGACAGATACGAGCAGTACTTC	CASSFDRYEQYF
TRBV15	-	many	TRBJ1-1	TGTGCCACCAGCAGAGACCAAACTGAAGCTTTCTTT	CATSRDQTEAFF
TRBV19	TRBD1	-	TRBJ1-6	TGTGCCAGTACGGGACAGAGGAATTCACCCCTCCACTTT	CASTGQRNSPLHF
TRBV27	TRBD1	-	TRBJ1-1	TGTGCCAGCAGTTACAGACAGGGAAGGACTGAAGCTTTCTTT	CASSYRQGRTEAFF
TRBV3-1/TRBV3-2	-	-	TRBJ2-5	TGTGCCAGCAGCCAAGACAGTGGGGGGGCATGGGAGACCCAGTACTTC	CASSQDSGGAWETQYF
TRBV6-5	-	-	TRBJ1-1	TGTGCCAGCAGTTATGACGGGACATACATGAACACTGAAGCTTTCTTT	CASSYDGTYMNTEAFF
TRBV4-1	TRBD2	once	TRBJ2-2	TGCGCCAGCAGCCGCGGACTAGCGGCGGGCACCGGGGAGCTGTTTTTT	CASSRGLAAGTGELFF
TRBV5-1	-	-	TRBJ2-3	TGCGCCAGCAGCTCTGAATCGGCAGATACGCAGTATTTT	CASSSESADTQYF
TRBV24-1	TRBD2	-	TRBJ2-3	TGTGCCACCAGTGACCCGACTAGCGGGGGATTCGATACGCAGTATTTT	CATSDPTSGGFDTQYF
TRBV12-3/TRBV12-4	-	-	TRBJ1-5	TGTGCCAGCAGTCCCCTGGAGGGTCAGCCCCAGCATTTT	CASSPLEGQPQHF
TRBV27	TRBD2	-	TRBJ2-2	TGTGCCAGCAGTTTACTTGCGGGGGGCCCCCTGAACGAGCTGTTTTTT	CASSLLAGGPLNELFF
TRBV6-2/TRBV6-3	TRBD1	-	TRBJ1-5	TGTGCCAGCAGTTACGCAATGACAGGGAGCAATCAGCCCCAGCATTTT	CASSYAMTGSNQPQHF
TRBV2	TRBD1	-	TRBJ1-6	TGTGCCAGCAGCGGGACAGGAGGGGTTTTGGATTCACCCCTCCACTTT	CASSGTGGVLDSPLHF
TRBV7-9	TRBD2	-	TRBJ2-1	TGTGCCAGCAGCTTCCCTTCCGGGACTAGTGGCGTCGATGAGCAGTTCTTC	CASSFPSGTSGVDEQFF
TRBV5-1	-	-	TRBJ1-1	TGCGCCAGCAGCGGCAACGCTCAGGGGCGGACTGAAGCTTTCTTT	CASSGNAQGRTEAFF
TRBV9	-	-	TRBJ2-1	TGTGCCAGCAGCACCGGAATACAGGACAATGAGCAGTTCTTC	CASSTGIQDNEQFF
TRBV6-6	-	many	TRBJ1-2	TGTGCCAGCAGCTTGGAGGTCTATGGCTACACCTTC	CASSLEVYGYTF
TRBV27	-	-	TRBJ2-7	TGTGCCAGCAGTTTGAGGGCAGGCCCATCCCTCCTCTACGAGCAGTACTTC	CASSLRAGPSLLYEQYF
TRBV6-5	-	-	TRBJ1-5	TGTGCCAGCGGCTCCGATCAGCCCCAGCATTTT	CASGSDQPQHF
TRBV7-2	TRBD1	-	TRBJ1-4	TGTGCCAGCAGCCCCAGGGACAGGGGGGGAAAACTGTTTTTT	CASSPRDRGGKLFF
TRBV6-2/TRBV6-3	-	-	TRBJ1-5	TGTGCCAGCAGTAGCGGAGGCTTTTATCAGCCCCAGCATTTT	CASSSGGFYQPQHF
TRBV12-3/TRBV12-4	TRBD1	once	TRBJ1-1	TGTGCCAGCACCCCGACAGGGGTCACTGAAGCTTTCTTT	CASTPTGVTEAFF
TRBV4-3	-	many	TRBJ2-7	TGCGCCAGCAGCCAAGATTCGGGGTCCGAGCAGTACTTC	CASSQDSGSEQYF
TRBV6-2/TRBV6-3	TRBD1	-	TRBJ1-1	TGTGCCAGCAGTTACCCTCAGACAAATCAGGGGGACACTGAAGCTTTCTTT	CASSYPQTNQGDTEAFF